This is a list of T cell receptor beta chains from one sample in a study of cytomegalovirus exposure and HLA in healthy donors. Here immunoSEQ multiplex PCR was the method, and the copy in TCRdb shows in-frame clones only, minus some. The table has about 190,000 clones, more than 75% seen once. Sequencing input: PBMCs. The origin of the receptors is a man aged 35 to 55 in good health and CMV-seropositive. The CDR3 runs from the conserved cysteine through the conserved F or W. A D gene is named only where the DNA matches it firmly. A row's size may be missing; if present it is once, few, many or a size class.

v_gene	abundance	j_gene	d_gene	CDR3nt	CDR3aa
TRBV18	-	TRBJ2-5	TRBD2	TGTGCCAGCTCACCACCCGGACTAGCGGGATATGGGACCCAGTACTTC	CASSPPGLAGYGTQYF
TRBV5-8	-	TRBJ1-3	-	TGTGCCAGCAGCTTAAAAGGGACTAGCTCTGGAAACACCATATATTTT	CASSLKGTSSGNTIYF
TRBV28	-	TRBJ2-1	TRBD2	TGTGCCAGCAGTTTTTGGCTAGCGGGAGGGAGGAATGAGCAGTTCTTC	CASSFWLAGGRNEQFF
TRBV4-1	-	TRBJ2-7	TRBD1	TGCGCCAGCAGCCAAGACAGGGGGAGCTCCTACGAGCAGTACTTC	CASSQDRGSSYEQYF
TRBV29-1	-	TRBJ2-1	-	TGCAGCGTTGAAGGGGGTTGGGCGGGGCAGTTCTTC	CSVEGGWAGQFF
TRBV6-1	-	TRBJ2-1	-	TGTGCCAGCACCAAGTTGGGGAGGGGGTTCGATGAGCAGTTCTTC	CASTKLGRGFDEQFF
TRBV9	few	TRBJ2-7	TRBD2	TGTGCCAGCAGCGTAGCCCTAGCGGGGGACTACGAGCAGTACTTC	CASSVALAGDYEQYF
TRBV25-1	few	TRBJ2-3	TRBD2	TGTGCCAGCAGTGTTAGCGGGAGGATGTCAGATACGCAGTATTTT	CASSVSGRMSDTQYF
TRBV7-2	-	TRBJ2-2	-	TGTGCCAGCAGTCGCCTTGGTAGGGGGTACTCGAACACCGGGGAGCTGTTTTTT	CASSRLGRGYSNTGELFF
TRBV7-2	-	TRBJ2-1	TRBD2	TGTGCCAGCAGCCAGGGGACTAGCGGGGGCAATGAGCAGTTCTTC	CASSQGTSGGNEQFF
TRBV30	-	TRBJ1-4	TRBD1	TGTGCCTGGAGGTTCGGGACAGGTCCTCGGGATGAAAAACTGTTTTTT	CAWRFGTGPRDEKLFF
TRBV4-2	-	TRBJ2-7	-	TGTGCCAGCAGCCAAGGAGAGTACGAGCAGTACTTC	CASSQGEYEQYF
TRBV18	-	TRBJ2-3	-	TGTGCCAGCTCACCACCCACAGGACGGGATACGCAGTATTTT	CASSPPTGRDTQYF
TRBV6-1	-	TRBJ2-1	-	TGTGCCAGCAGTCACGACAGTTACAATGAGCAGTTCTTC	CASSHDSYNEQFF
TRBV7-8	-	TRBJ2-1	TRBD2	TGTGCCAGCAGCCACCCCCTTCGAGCGGGGGGTTCAACTGCCTCCTACAATGAGCAGTTCTTC	CASSHPLRAGGSTASYNEQFF
TRBV2	-	TRBJ1-6	TRBD1	TGTGCCAGCAGTGCAAGGACAGGGTCAAATTCACCCCTCCACTTT	CASSARTGSNSPLHF
TRBV30	-	TRBJ2-3	TRBD2	TGTGCCTGGAGTGGGGCGGGAGGGCCGGATACGCAGTATTTT	CAWSGAGGPDTQYF
TRBV5-1	-	TRBJ1-4	TRBD1	TGCGCCAGCAGCCCCAGGGGGCTTGGTGAAAAACTGTTTTTT	CASSPRGLGEKLFF
TRBV6-1	-	TRBJ2-3	-	TGTGCCAGCAGTGAAGCCCCCCCGAGCCGGAGAGGAGATACGCAGTATTTT	CASSEAPPSRRGDTQYF
TRBV27	-	TRBJ1-1	-	TGTGCCAGCTCTCAGTCGGGGAGGACCACTGAAGCTTTCTTT	CASSQSGRTTEAFF
TRBV4-3	-	TRBJ2-7	TRBD2	TGCGCCAGCAGCCAAGAGGGAGGGGCCCAGGACTACTACGAGCAGTACTTC	CASSQEGGAQDYYEQYF
TRBV6-4	-	TRBJ1-2	TRBD1	TGTGCCAGCAGTGACAGGGGGCTCGGCTATGGCTACACCTTC	CASSDRGLGYGYTF
TRBV6-1	-	TRBJ2-3	TRBD1	TGTGCCAGCAGTGAAGTAATGGGACAGGGGGCGTATTTT	CASSEVMGQGAYF
TRBV19	-	TRBJ1-2	TRBD1	TGTGCCAGTACCCGGGACAGAGCATATGGCTACACCTTC	CASTRDRAYGYTF
TRBV5-8	-	TRBJ1-1	-	TGTGCCAGCAGCCGCTACAGGAGTATGAACACTGAAGCTTTCTTT	CASSRYRSMNTEAFF
TRBV6-6	-	TRBJ2-7	TRBD1	TGTGCCAGCAGTTCGCCGGGACAGGGCTGTGAGCAGTACTTC	CASSSPGQGCEQYF
TRBV2	-	TRBJ2-1	TRBD2	TGTGCCAGCACGGGGGGGCTTTACAATGAGCAGTTCTTC	CASTGGLYNEQFF
TRBV6-1	-	TRBJ2-5	TRBD1	TGTGCCAGCAATACGGGACAGGCGCAAGAGACCCAGTACTTC	CASNTGQAQETQYF
TRBV7-9	-	TRBJ1-1	-	TGTGCCAGCAGCTTAATGGGAGACACTGAAGCTTTCTTT	CASSLMGDTEAFF
TRBV19	-	TRBJ2-1	TRBD2	TGTGCCAGTAGTAGACCCGGACTAGCGGGGGGCAGCTCCTACAATGAGCAGTTCTTC	CASSRPGLAGGSSYNEQFF
TRBV5-6	few	TRBJ1-1	-	TGTGCCAGCAGCTTAGCGGGGAACACTGAAGCTTTCTTT	CASSLAGNTEAFF
TRBV10-1	-	TRBJ2-1	TRBD2	TGCGCCAGCAGTGCCTTGGTAGCGGGGGACAATGAGCAGTTCTTC	CASSALVAGDNEQFF
TRBV5-1	few	TRBJ2-1	TRBD2	TGCGCCAGCAGCTTGGAACCTAGCGGGGCGAGTGCGCAGTTCTTC	CASSLEPSGASAQFF
TRBV15	-	TRBJ2-2	-	TGTGCCACCAGCAGAGACTTCCTTGGCAGGGAGGACACCGGGGAGCTGTTTTTT	CATSRDFLGREDTGELFF
TRBV6-5	-	TRBJ2-4	TRBD2	TGTGCCAGCAGTACACCTTCTAGCGGCGGAGTCATTCAGTACTTC	CASSTPSSGGVIQYF
TRBV5-1	-	TRBJ1-6	-	TGCGCCAGCAGTTCCGGGAACCGACCCCTCCACTTT	CASSSGNRPLHF
TRBV10-3	-	TRBJ2-2	-	TGTGCCATCAGTGCGGGACAACCGAACACCGGGGAGCTGTTTTTT	CAISAGQPNTGELFF
TRBV27	-	TRBJ2-1	TRBD2	TGTGCCAGCAGTTATGGGAGCGGGGGCAACAATGAGCAGTTCTTC	CASSYGSGGNNEQFF
TRBV29-1	once	TRBJ2-1	-	TGCAGCGTTGAAACATACGGGAACTACAATGAGCAGTTCTTC	CSVETYGNYNEQFF
TRBV7-3	-	TRBJ1-1	-	TGTGCCAGCAGCCCAAAAACAGGGCGGAACACTGAAGCTTTCTTT	CASSPKTGRNTEAFF
TRBV27	-	TRBJ2-4	TRBD1	TGTGCCAGCAGCCTAATCGGACAGGGGGCTCTAGCCAAAAACATTCAGTACTTC	CASSLIGQGALAKNIQYF
TRBV7-8	-	TRBJ1-3	-	TGTGCCAGCAGCTTGGGGCGGGGAAACACCATATATTTT	CASSLGRGNTIYF
TRBV7-6	-	TRBJ2-7	-	TGTGCCAGCAGCCCAGGCCTAGAGCTCAGGGGGCAGTACTTC	CASSPGLELRGQYF
TRBV28	-	TRBJ1-2	-	TGTGCCAGCAGTACACCTAACTATGGCTACACCTTC	CASSTPNYGYTF
TRBV7-3	-	TRBJ2-1	-	TGTGCCAGCAGCTTAACATGGGGGACTCACAATGAGCAGTTCTTC	CASSLTWGTHNEQFF
TRBV5-1	-	TRBJ2-3	TRBD2	TGCGCCAGCAGCTCCCCTAGCGGGAGCGCAGATACGCAGTATTTT	CASSSPSGSADTQYF
TRBV7-9	-	TRBJ1-1	TRBD1	TGTGCCAGCAGCTTAGTTGGGACAGCCCCGGGGACTGAAGCTTTCTTT	CASSLVGTAPGTEAFF
TRBV7-3	-	TRBJ2-3	-	TGTGCCAGCAGCCTGAGGGACTCTGCGGCGGATACGCAGTATTTT	CASSLRDSAADTQYF
TRBV2	-	TRBJ2-2	-	TGTGCCAGCAGTGACCAAAACACCGGGGAGCTGTTTTTT	CASSDQNTGELFF
TRBV2	-	TRBJ2-7	TRBD2	TGTGCCATAGGGACTAGCGGGGGCTACGAGCAGTACTTC	CAIGTSGGYEQYF
TRBV13	-	TRBJ2-7	-	TGTGCCAGCAGCTCCTATGACAGGAACTCCTACGAGCAGTACTTC	CASSSYDRNSYEQYF
TRBV6-1	-	TRBJ1-1	-	TGTGCCAGCATACTACAGGGTAAGAACACTGAAGCTTTCTTT	CASILQGKNTEAFF
TRBV11-2	-	TRBJ2-3	TRBD1	TGTGCCAGCAGCTTACGGGACAGGGCATACACAGATACGCAGTATTTT	CASSLRDRAYTDTQYF
TRBV4-3	-	TRBJ1-2	-	TGCGCCAGCAGCCAAGATGCAGAATCCTATGGCTACACCTTC	CASSQDAESYGYTF